This T cell receptor (beta chain) was observed in a study of memory CD4+ T cells and cytomegalovirus serostatus. Single viable CD3+CD4+CD8-CD45RO+ cells were sorted as the memory CD4+ T cells. Donors' CMV status reflects serum IgG against pp150, pp28, p38, p52. Points from the study as a whole: Repertoires predicted CMV serostatus with median bootstrapped AUC of approximately 0.95. Suggested: most of the CMV-linked TCR signature lies in CD4+ memory cells.

Germline lookup yields CDR1 SGHTA and CDR2 FQGNSA. This CDR3 has 12 amino acids. The germline V and J ends were trimmed by 3 bases and 2 bases, with 4 bases remaining between them. With respect to this clone: Its target is unknown.

Assay used: immunoSEQ multiplex PCR; TCRdb lists only in-frame clones, some missing. The sample records 50,000 to 65,000 clones, over 60% being singletons. The J gene is TRBJ2-5, the V gene TRBV7-2; D gene ambiguous. The receptor was derived from an adult in good health and CMV-seropositive. Sequenced material: memory CD4+ T cells from blood. In DNA, the CDR3 is TGTGCCAGCAGCTTTCCACAAGAGACCCAGTACTTC. Amino acids: CASSFPQETQYF.